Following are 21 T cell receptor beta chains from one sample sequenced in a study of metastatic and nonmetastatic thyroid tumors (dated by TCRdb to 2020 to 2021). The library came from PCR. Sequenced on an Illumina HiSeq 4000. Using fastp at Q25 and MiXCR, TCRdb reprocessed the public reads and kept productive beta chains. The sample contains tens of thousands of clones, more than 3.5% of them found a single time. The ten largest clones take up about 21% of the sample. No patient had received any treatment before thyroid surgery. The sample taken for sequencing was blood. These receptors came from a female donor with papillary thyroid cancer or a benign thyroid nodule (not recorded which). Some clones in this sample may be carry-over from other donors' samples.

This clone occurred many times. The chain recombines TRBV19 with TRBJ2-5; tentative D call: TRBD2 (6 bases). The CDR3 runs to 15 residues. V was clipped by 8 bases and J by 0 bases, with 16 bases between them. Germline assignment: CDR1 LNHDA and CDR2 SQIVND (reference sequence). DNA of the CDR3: TGTGCCAGTGGGAAAGGGACTGCTTACCAAGAGACCCAGTACTTC. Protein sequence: CASGKGTAYQETQYF.

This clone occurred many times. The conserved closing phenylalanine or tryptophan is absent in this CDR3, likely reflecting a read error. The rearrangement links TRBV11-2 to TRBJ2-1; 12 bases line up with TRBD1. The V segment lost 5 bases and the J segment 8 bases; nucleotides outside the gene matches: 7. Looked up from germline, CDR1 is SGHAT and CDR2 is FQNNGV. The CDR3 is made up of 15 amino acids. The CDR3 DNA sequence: TGTGCCAGCAGCGTCGGGACAGGGGGCCCCTATGAGCAGTTCCTC. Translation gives CASSVGTGGPYEQFL.

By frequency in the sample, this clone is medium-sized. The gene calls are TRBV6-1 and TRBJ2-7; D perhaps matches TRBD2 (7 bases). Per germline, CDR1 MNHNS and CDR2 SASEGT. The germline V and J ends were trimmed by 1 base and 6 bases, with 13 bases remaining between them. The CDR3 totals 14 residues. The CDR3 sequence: CASSEEGGAGEQYF. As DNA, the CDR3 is TGTGCCAGCAGTGAAGAGGGGGGGGCGGGCGAGCAGTACTTC.

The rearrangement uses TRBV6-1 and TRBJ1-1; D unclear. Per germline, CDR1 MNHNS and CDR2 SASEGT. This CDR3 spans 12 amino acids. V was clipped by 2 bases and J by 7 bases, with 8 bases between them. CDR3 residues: CASSENFSEAFF. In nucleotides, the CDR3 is TGTGCCAGCAGTGAAAATTTTAGTGAAGCTTTCTTT.

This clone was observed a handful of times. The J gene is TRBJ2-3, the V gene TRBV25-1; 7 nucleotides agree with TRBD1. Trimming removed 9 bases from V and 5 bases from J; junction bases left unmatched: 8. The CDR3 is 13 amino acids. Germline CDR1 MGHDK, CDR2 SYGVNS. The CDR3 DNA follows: TGTGCCAGAAGTAGGACAGGAGGAGATACGCAGTATTTT. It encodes CARSRTGGDTQYF.

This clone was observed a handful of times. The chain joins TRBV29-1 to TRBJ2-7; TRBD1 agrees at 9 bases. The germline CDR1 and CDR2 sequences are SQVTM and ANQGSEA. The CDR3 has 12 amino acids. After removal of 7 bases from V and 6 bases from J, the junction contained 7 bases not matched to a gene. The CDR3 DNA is TGCAGCGCTAGGGACAGGGTAAGCGAGCAGTACTTC. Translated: CSARDRVSEQYF.

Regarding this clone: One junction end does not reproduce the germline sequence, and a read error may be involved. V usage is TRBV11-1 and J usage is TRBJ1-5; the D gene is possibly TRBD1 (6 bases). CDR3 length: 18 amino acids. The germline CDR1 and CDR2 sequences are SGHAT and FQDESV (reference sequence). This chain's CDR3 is CASSLESGGSRTNQPKHF. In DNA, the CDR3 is TGTGCCAGCAGCTTAGAGTCGGGGGGCAGTAGGACAAATCAGCCCAAGCATTTT.

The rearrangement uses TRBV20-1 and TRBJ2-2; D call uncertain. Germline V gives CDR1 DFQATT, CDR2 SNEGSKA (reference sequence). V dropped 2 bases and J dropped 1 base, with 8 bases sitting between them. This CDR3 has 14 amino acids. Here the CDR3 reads CSARKTGNTGELFF. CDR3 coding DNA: TGCAGTGCTAGAAAGACGGGGAACACCGGGGAGCTGTTTTTT.

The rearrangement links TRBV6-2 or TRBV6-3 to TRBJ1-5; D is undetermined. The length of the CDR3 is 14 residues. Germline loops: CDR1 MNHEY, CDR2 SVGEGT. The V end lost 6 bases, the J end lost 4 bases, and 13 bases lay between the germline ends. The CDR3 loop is CASSLGGQNQPQHF. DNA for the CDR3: TGTGCCAGCAGCCTAGGCGGGCAGAATCAGCCCCAGCATTTT.

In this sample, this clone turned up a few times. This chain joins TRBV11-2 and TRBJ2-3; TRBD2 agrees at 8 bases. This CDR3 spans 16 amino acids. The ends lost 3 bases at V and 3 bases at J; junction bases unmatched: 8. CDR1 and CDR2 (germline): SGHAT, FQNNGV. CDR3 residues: CASSFLSGGSTDTQYF. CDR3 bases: TGTGCCAGCAGCTTCCTGTCGGGAGGGTCGACAGATACGCAGTATTTT.

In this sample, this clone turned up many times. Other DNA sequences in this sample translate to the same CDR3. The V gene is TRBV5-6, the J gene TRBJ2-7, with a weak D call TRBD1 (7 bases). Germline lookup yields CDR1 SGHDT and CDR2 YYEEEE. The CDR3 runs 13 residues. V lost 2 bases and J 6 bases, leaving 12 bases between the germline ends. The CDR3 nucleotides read TGTGCCAGCAGCTTCGGAGGGGGCGTCGAGCAGTACTTC. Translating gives CASSFGGGVEQYF.

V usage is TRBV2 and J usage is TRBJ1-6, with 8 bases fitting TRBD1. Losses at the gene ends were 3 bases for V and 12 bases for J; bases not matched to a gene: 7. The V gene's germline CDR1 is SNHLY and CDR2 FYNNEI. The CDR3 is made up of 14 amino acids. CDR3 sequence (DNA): TGTGCCAGCAGTGATATAACCGGGACAGGACCCCTCCACTTT. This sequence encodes CASSDITGTGPLHF.

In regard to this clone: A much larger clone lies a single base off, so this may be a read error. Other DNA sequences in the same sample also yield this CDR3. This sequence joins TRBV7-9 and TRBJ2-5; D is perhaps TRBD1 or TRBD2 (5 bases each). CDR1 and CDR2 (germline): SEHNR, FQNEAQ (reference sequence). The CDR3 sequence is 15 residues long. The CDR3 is CASSFSGRFEETQCF. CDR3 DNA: TGTGCCAGCAGCTTCTCGGGGCGATTTGAGGAGACCCAGTGCTTC.

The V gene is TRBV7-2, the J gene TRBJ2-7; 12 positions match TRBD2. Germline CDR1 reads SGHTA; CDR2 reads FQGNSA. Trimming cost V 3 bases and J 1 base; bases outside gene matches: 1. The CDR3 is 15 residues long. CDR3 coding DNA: TGTGCCAGCAGCTTGACTAGCGGGGGATCCTACGAGCAGTACTTC. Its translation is CASSLTSGGSYEQYF. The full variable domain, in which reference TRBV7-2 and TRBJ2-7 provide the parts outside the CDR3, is GAGVSQSPSNKVTEKGKDVELRCDPISGHTALYWYRQSLGQGLEFLIYFQGNSAPDKSGLPSDRFSAERTGGSVSTLTIQRTQQEDSAVYLCASSLTSGGSYEQYFGPGTRLTVT.

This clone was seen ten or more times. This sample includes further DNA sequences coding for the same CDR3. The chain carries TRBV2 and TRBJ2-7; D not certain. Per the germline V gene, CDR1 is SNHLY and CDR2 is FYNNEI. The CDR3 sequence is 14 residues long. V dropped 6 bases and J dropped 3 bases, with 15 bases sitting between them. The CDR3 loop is CASRKSSVGYEQYF. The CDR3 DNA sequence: TGTGCCAGCAGAAAGTCCTCCGTGGGCTACGAGCAGTACTTC.

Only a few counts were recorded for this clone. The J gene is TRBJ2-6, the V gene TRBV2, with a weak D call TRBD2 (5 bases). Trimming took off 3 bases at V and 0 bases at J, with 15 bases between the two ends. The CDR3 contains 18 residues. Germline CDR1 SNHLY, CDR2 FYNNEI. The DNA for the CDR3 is TGTGCCAGCAGTGATCAGAGACTAACGAGCTCTGGGGCCAACGTCCTGACTTTC. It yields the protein CASSDQRLTSSGANVLTF.

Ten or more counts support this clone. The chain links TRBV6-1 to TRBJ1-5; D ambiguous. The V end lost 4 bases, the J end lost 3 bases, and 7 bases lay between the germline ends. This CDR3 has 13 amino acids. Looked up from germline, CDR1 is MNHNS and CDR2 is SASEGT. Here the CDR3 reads CASSGQVNQPQHF. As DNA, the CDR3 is TGTGCCAGCAGTGGACAAGTCAATCAGCCCCAGCATTTT.

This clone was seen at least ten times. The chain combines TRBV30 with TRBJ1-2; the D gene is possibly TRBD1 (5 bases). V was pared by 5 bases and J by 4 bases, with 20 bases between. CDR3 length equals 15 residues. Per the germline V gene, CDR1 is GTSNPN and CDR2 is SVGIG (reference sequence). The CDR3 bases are TGTGCCTGGGAGTGGAGCGGGCAGGGTAGCTATGGCTACACCTTC. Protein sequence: CAWEWSGQGSYGYTF. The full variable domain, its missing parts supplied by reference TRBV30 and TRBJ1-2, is SQTIHQWPATLVQPVGSPLSLECTVEGTSNPNLYWYRQAAGRGLQLLFYSVGIGQISSEVPQNLSASRPQDRQFILSSKKLLLSDSGFYLCAWEWSGQGSYGYTFGSGTRLTVV.

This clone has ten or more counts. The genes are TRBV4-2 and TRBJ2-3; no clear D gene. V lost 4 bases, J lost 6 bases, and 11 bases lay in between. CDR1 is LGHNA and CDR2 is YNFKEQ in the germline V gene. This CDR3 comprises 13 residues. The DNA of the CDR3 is TGTGCCAGCAGCCCACAGCCTGGCGATACGCAGTATTTT. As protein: CASSPQPGDTQYF.

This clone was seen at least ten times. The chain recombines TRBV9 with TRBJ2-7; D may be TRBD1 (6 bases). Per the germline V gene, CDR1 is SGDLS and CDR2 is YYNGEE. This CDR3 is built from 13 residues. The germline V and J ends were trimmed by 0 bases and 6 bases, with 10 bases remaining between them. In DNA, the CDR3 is TGTGCCAGCAGCGTAGGGCTAGGGGGCGAGCAGTACTTC. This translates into CASSVGLGGEQYF.

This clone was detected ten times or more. For the CDR3, the DNA is TGTGCCAGCAGTGAAAAGTCTGCCATGAATTCACCCCTCCACTTT. Its protein is CASSEKSAMNSPLHF. This chain joins TRBV6-1 and TRBJ1-6; D not certain. The V and J ends lost 2 bases and 7 bases respectively, with 12 bases between them. Germline CDR1 reads MNHNS; CDR2 reads SASEGT. The CDR3 length is 15 residues.